This is a list of T cell receptor beta chains from one sample in a study of T cells in Graves' hyperthyroidism and ophthalmopathy. TCRdb re-called the multiplex PCR reads with MiXCR, one entry per CDR3 protein. The sample contains fewer than 450,000 distinct CDR3 sequences, around 15% of which appear only once. The sequenced sample was blood. The receptor source for this set is a man aged 45-65 years with Graves' ophthalmopathy. The CDR3 runs from the conserved cysteine through the conserved F or W. A D gene is named only where the DNA matches it firmly. Clone size is shown for a subset of rows, as once, few, many or a class of expanded clone.

d_call | j_call | v_call | clone_size | cdr3_aa | cdr3_nt
. | TRBJ2-5 | TRBV11-2 | many | CASSQKYQETQYF | TGTGCCAGCAGTCAAAAGTACCAAGAGACCCAGTACTTC
. | TRBJ2-6 | TRBV28 | few | CASSLPATGPGANVLTF | TGTGCCAGCAGTTTACCCGCAACAGGTCCTGGGGCCAACGTCCTGACTTTC
TRBD2 | TRBJ2-1 | TRBV12-3/TRBV12-4 | many | CASTSRIAGGTGEQFF | TGTGCCAGCACCTCTCGAATAGCGGGGGGAACGGGGGAGCAGTTCTTC
. | TRBJ2-5 | TRBV7-8 | many | CASSQKGQTSQETQYF | TGTGCCAGCAGCCAGAAAGGCCAGACTAGCCAAGAGACCCAGTACTTC
TRBD1 | TRBJ1-6 | TRBV6-2/TRBV6-3 | few | CASSYRTGVPGRSPLHF | TGTGCCAGCAGTTACCGGACAGGGGTTCCCGGTCGTTCACCCCTCCACTTT
TRBD2 | TRBJ2-3 | TRBV10-3 | many | CAIQREVNTDTQYF | TGTGCCATCCAGCGGGAGGTAAACACAGATACGCAGTATTTT
TRBD2 | TRBJ2-1 | TRBV19 | few | CASSKGTSGSEEQFF | TGTGCCAGTAGTAAGGGGACTAGCGGGAGTGAGGAGCAGTTCTTC
. | TRBJ1-2 | TRBV18 | many | CASSPRGGGYTF | TGTGCCAGCTCACCCCGGGGAGGAGGCTACACCTTC
TRBD2 | TRBJ2-3 | TRBV5-1 | many | CASSSTTSRTDTQYF | TGCGCCAGCAGCTCCACGACTAGCAGAACAGATACGCAGTATTTT
. | TRBJ2-6 | TRBV5-4 | few | CASTLTANGANVLTF | TGTGCCAGCACCTTAACGGCTAACGGGGCCAACGTCCTGACTTTC
. | TRBJ2-5 | TRBV12-3/TRBV12-4 | many | CASRIDNQETQYF | TGTGCCAGCAGAATAGACAACCAAGAGACCCAGTACTTC
TRBD1 | TRBJ2-6 | TRBV27 | . | CATRFVGQGALGANVLTF | TGTGCCACCCGCTTCGTTGGACAGGGGGCGCTTGGGGCCAACGTCCTGACTTTC